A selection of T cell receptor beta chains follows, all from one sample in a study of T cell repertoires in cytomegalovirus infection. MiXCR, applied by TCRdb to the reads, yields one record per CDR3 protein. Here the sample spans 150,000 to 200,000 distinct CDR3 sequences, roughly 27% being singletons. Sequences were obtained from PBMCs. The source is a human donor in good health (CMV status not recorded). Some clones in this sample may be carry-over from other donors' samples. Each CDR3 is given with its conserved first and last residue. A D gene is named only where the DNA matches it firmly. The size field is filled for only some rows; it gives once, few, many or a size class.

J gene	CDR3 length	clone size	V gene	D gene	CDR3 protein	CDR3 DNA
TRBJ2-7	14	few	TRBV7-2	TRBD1	CASSTDTGGGEQYF	TGTGCCAGCAGCACGGATACAGGGGGCGGCGAGCAGTACTTC
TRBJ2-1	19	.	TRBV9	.	CASSVGRGVVLSSYNEQFF	TGTGCCAGCAGCGTAGGAAGGGGGGTTGTCCTTAGCTCCTACAATGAGCAGTTCTTC
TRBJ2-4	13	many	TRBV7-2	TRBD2	CASSLGLVNIQYF	TGTGCCAGCAGCTTGGGACTAGTCAACATTCAGTACTTC
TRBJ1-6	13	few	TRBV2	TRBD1	CASSEQGASTLHF	TGTGCCAGCAGTGAACAGGGGGCATCAACCCTCCACTTT
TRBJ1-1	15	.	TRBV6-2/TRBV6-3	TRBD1	CASRPGTGGDTEAFF	TGTGCCAGCAGGCCAGGGACAGGAGGGGACACTGAAGCTTTCTTT
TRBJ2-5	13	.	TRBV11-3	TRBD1	CASSDREQETQYF	TGTGCCAGCAGTGACAGGGAACAAGAGACCCAGTACTTC
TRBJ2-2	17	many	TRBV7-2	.	CASSSWDGRLNTGELFF	TGTGCCAGCAGCTCCTGGGACGGGAGACTGAACACCGGGGAGCTGTTTTTT
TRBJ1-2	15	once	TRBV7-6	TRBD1	CASSQSRGPNYGYTF	TGTGCCAGCAGCCAGAGCAGGGGGCCCAACTATGGCTACACCTTC
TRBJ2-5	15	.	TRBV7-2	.	CASSLADLFQETQYF	TGTGCCAGCAGCTTGGCCGACCTTTTCCAAGAGACCCAGTACTTC
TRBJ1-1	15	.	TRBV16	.	CASSQSSGIATEAFF	TGTGCCAGCAGCCAATCGAGCGGTATCGCCACTGAAGCTTTCTTT
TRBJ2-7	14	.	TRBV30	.	CAWRRDSHSYEQYF	TGTGCCTGGAGGAGGGACTCCCATTCCTACGAGCAGTACTTC
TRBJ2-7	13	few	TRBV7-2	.	CASSPTEDYEQYF	TGTGCCAGCAGCCCTACTGAAGACTACGAGCAGTACTTC
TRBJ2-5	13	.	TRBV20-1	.	CSARGGVQETQYF	TGCAGTGCTAGAGGAGGGGTACAAGAGACCCAGTACTTC
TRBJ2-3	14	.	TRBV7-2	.	CASSLGIGPDTQYF	TGTGCCAGCAGCTTAGGGATAGGGCCAGATACGCAGTATTTT
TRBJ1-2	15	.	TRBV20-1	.	CSARASSGEDYGYTF	TGCAGTGCTAGAGCCTCGTCGGGAGAGGATTATGGCTACACCTTC
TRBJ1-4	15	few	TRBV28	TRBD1	CASSLSQGDDEKLFF	TGTGCCAGCAGCCTCTCCCAGGGGGACGATGAAAAACTGTTTTTT
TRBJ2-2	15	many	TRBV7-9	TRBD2	CASSFSGGNTGELFF	TGTGCCAGCAGCTTCAGCGGGGGGAACACCGGGGAGCTGTTTTTT
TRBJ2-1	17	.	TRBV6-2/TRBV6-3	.	CASSYSKGRASYNEQFF	TGTGCCAGCAGTTACTCGAAAGGGAGAGCGTCCTACAATGAGCAGTTCTTC
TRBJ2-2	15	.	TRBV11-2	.	CASSFGPVRTGELFF	TGTGCCAGCAGCTTCGGACCCGTGAGGACCGGGGAGCTGTTTTTT
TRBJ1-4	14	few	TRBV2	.	CASSRIATNEKLFF	TGTGCCAGCAGTCGGATTGCAACTAATGAAAAACTGTTTTTT
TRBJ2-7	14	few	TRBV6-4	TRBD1	CASSDRDRMLEQYF	TGTGCCAGCAGTGACCGGGACAGGATGTTAGAGCAGTACTTC
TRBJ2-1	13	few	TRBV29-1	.	CSVVTGTNNEQFF	TGCAGCGTTGTGACAGGAACGAACAATGAGCAGTTCTTC
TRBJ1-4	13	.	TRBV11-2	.	CASSFDLNEKLFF	TGTGCCAGCAGCTTTGACCTGAATGAAAAACTGTTTTTT
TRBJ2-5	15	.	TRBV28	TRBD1	CASSLSTGHRETQYF	TGTGCCAGCAGTTTATCGACAGGGCATCGGGAGACCCAGTACTTC
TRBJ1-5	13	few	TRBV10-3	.	CAISGREGQPQHF	TGTGCCATCAGCGGCAGGGAAGGACAGCCCCAGCATTTT
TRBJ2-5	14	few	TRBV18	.	CASSPAGLQETQYF	TGTGCCAGCTCACCTGCAGGCCTCCAAGAGACCCAGTACTTC
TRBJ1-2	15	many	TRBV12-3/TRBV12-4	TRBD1	CASSSISGGRYGYTF	TGTGCCAGCAGTTCTATTTCAGGGGGCAGGTATGGCTACACCTTC
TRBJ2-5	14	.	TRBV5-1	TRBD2	CASSPGLDQETQYF	TGCGCCAGCAGCCCCGGACTAGACCAGGAGACCCAGTACTTC
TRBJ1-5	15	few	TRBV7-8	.	CASSLERADNQPQHF	TGTGCCAGCAGCTTAGAAAGGGCAGATAATCAGCCCCAGCATTTT
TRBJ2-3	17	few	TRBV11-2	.	CASSLGAGGASTDTQYF	TGTGCCAGCAGCTTAGGTGCCGGGGGCGCCAGCACAGATACGCAGTATTTT
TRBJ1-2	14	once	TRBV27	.	CVSSPQPGRADYTF	TGTGTCAGCAGTCCTCAGCCGGGGCGAGCTGACTACACCTTC
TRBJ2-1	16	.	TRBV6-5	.	CASSYQGYPSYNEQFF	TGTGCCAGCAGTTACCAGGGCTACCCCTCTTACAATGAGCAGTTCTTC
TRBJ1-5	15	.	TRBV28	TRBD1	CASSFLRGGNQPQHF	TGTGCCAGCAGTTTCCTCAGGGGGGGCAATCAGCCCCAGCATTTT
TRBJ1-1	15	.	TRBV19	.	CASSPDRPPGTEAFF	TGTGCCAGTAGTCCTGACAGGCCCCCTGGCACTGAAGCTTTCTTT
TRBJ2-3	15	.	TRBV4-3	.	CASSPGGVSTDTQYF	TGCGCCAGCAGCCCAGGAGGGGTGAGCACAGATACGCAGTATTTT
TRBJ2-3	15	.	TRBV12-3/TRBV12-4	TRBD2	CASSPSGVSTDTQYF	TGTGCCAGCAGTCCTAGCGGGGTTAGCACAGATACGCAGTATTTT
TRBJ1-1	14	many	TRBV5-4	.	CASSFRRGRTEAFF	TGTGCCAGCAGCTTTAGGAGGGGACGGACTGAAGCTTTCTTT
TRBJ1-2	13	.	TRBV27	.	CASSLSGYYGYTF	TGTGCCAGCAGTTTATCAGGGTACTATGGCTACACCTTC
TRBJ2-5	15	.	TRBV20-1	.	CSAPPAGLGAETQYF	TGCAGTGCTCCCCCGGCGGGGCTAGGGGCGGAGACCCAGTACTTC
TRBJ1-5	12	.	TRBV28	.	CASSFGGGPQHF	TGTGCCAGCAGTTTCGGGGGTGGGCCCCAGCATTTT